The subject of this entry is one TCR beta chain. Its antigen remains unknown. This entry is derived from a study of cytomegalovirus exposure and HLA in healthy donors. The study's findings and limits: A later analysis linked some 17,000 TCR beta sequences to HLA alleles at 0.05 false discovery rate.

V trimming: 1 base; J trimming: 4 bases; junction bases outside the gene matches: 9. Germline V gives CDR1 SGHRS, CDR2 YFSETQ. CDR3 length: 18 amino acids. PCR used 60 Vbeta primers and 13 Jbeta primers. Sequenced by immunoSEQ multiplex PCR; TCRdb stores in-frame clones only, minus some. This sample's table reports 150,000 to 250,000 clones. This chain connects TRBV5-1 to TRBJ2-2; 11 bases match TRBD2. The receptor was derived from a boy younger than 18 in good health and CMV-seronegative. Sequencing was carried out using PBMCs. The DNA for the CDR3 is TGCGCCAGCAGCTTGACGGTAGCGGGGGGGCGTCGCACCGGGGAGCTGTTTTTT. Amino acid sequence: CASSLTVAGGRRTGELFF. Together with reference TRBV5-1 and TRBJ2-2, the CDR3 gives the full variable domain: KAGVTQTPRYLIKTRGQQVTLSCSPISGHRSVSWYQQTPGQGLQFLFEYFSETQRNKGNFPGRFSGRQFSNSRSEMNVSTLELGDSALYLCASSLTVAGGRRTGELFFGEGSRLTVL.